This TCR beta chain emerged from a study of PD-L1 blockade in urothelial cancer. Looking at the study overall: Males with bladder-origin urothelial cancer made up about 85% of the roughly 29 patients. Analyses were performed on blood at 3 weeks after treatment start (the second dose) and at 6 weeks. Peripheral blood specimens exhibited a median yield of about 140,000 T cells.

Specified time point: peripheral blood 6 weeks after treatment start. Germline V gene sequence: CDR1 LNHDA, CDR2 SQIVND (reference sequence). The CDR3 has 15 amino acids. V was pared by 5 bases and J by 0 bases, with 11 bases between. Clones were sequenced by immunoSEQ multiplex PCR, and TCRdb holds only the in-frame ones, with some missing. This sample carries 75,000 to 95,000 clones, about 91% of them seen once, and the ten largest clones take about 0.87%. The sample consisted of PBMCs, taken around atezolizumab (anti-PD-L1) treatment. The clonotype was recovered from a woman of 80 years or more with urothelial cancer. The rearrangement uses TRBV19 and TRBJ1-5, with D unclear. The CDR3 DNA sequence: TGTGCCAGTAGTGAGGTTACCTTTAGCAATCAGCCCCAGCATTTT. This sequence encodes CASSEVTFSNQPQHF.